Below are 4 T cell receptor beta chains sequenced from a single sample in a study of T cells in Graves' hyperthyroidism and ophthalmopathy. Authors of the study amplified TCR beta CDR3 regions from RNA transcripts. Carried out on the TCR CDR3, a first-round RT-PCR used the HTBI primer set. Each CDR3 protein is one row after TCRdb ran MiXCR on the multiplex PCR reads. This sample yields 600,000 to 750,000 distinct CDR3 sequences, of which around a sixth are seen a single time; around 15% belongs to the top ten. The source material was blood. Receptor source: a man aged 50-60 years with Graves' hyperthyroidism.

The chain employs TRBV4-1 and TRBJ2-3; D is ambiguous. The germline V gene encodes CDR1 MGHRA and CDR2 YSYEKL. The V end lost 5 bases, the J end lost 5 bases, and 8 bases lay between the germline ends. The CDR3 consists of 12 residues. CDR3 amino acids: CASSSHEDTQYF. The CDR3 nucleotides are TGCGCCAGCAGCTCTCACGAAGATACGCAGTATTTT.

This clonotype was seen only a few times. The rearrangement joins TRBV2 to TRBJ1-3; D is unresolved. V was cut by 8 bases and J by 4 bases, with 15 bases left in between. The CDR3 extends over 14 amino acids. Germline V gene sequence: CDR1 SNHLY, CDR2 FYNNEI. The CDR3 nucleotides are TGTGCCAGCGTAGGGCAAGTAGACGGAAACACCATATATTTT. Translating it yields CASVGQVDGNTIYF.

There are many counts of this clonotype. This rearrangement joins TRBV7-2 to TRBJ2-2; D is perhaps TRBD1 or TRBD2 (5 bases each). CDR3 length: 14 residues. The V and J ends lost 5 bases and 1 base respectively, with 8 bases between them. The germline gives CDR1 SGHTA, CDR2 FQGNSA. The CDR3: CASSRDQNTGELFF. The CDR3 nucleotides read TGTGCCAGCAGCCGGGACCAGAACACCGGGGAGCTGTTTTTT.

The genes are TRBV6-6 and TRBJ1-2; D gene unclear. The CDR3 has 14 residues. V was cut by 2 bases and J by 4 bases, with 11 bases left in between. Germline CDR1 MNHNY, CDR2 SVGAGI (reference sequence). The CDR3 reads CASSYDGQSYGYTF. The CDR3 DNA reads TGTGCCAGCAGTTACGACGGCCAGTCCTATGGCTACACCTTC.